This T cell receptor (beta chain) was captured by sequencing in a study of T cell repertoires and HLA-DP antigens. Study summary: Average DNA input: roughly 0.2 ug for CD137+CD4+ sorts, about 1,200 ng pre-culture.

Points from the study as a whole: The CD4+ repertoire was not split into naive and memory. Average cumulative frequency of previously undetected clones was approximately 34% against one allele and less than 60% against the other.

Trimming removed 3 bases at V and 7 bases at J, with 15 bases between. This CDR3 is built from 13 residues. In germline, CDR1 is SQVTM, CDR2 ANQGSEA. Clones were sequenced by immunoSEQ multiplex PCR, and TCRdb holds only the in-frame ones, with some missing. The sample records over 60,000 clones, around 77% being singletons. This clone has only one observation. Its antigen is undetermined. The chain recombines TRBV29-1 with TRBJ2-5; no definite D call. The TCR comes from a man between 60 and 75 years old in good health and CMV-seronegative. The sequencing sample was made of CD4+ T cells from PBMCs. This CDR3 reads CSVDGTLSVTQYF. DNA of the CDR3: TGCAGCGTTGATGGTACACTTTCCGTGACCCAGTACTTC.